Sequencing of this T cell receptor beta chain was carried out in a study of blood T cell repertoires in COVID-19. Turning to the study itself: The United States, Italy and Spain supplied acute and convalescent COVID-19 samples. From T cells, B-cell-depleted T cells, or PBMCs came the material, which was cDNA or gDNA.

Original processing methods: Amplification from reference gene primers served as the basis for estimated nucleated cell counts. Method: immunoSEQ multiplex PCR; TCRdb's copy keeps in-frame clones and lacks some. V, J and clone size were drawn from that table, and D and trimming were deduced from the DNA. This repertoire shows roughly 180,000 clones, approximately 85% found once; its top ten account for roughly 8%. This CDR3 comprises 12 residues. Germline V gene sequence: CDR1 SGDLS, CDR2 YYNGEE. The trim removed 7 bases at V and 4 bases at J, leaving 2 bases unmatched. Sequencing input: peripheral blood. This chain joins TRBV9 and TRBJ2-7; 10 bases are shared with TRBD1. The TCR comes from a woman aged 60 to 75 with acute or convalescent COVID-19. The CDR3 bases are TGTGCCAGCTCGGGACAGGGGTACGAGCAGTACTTC. The encoded protein is CASSGQGYEQYF.